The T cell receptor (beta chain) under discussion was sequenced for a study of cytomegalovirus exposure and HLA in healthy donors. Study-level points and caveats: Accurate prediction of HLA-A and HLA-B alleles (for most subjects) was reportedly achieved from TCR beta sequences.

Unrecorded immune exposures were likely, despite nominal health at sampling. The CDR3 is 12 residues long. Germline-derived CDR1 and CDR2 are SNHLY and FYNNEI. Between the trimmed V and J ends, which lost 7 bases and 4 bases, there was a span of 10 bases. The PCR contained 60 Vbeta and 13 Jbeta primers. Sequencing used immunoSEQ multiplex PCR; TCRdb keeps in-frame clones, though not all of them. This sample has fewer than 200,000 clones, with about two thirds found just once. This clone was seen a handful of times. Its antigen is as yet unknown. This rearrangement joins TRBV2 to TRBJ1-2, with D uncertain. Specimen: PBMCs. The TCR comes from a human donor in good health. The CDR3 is CASTNAGYGYTF. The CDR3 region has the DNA TGTGCCAGCACTAACGCAGGCTATGGCTACACCTTC.